The 6 T cell receptor beta chains below come from one sample, sequenced in a study of OX40 agonist ivuxolimab in advanced cancers. The method was immunoSEQ multiplex PCR; TCRdb's version includes in-frame clones alone and lacks a portion of them. This table has tens of thousands of clones, roughly three quarters appearing once. Sequencing was performed on CD4+ or CD8+ T cells sorted from blood, taken in a trial of the OX40 agonist ivuxolimab. These receptors were obtained from an adult with an advanced solid tumor such as melanoma, head and neck, liver or kidney cancer.

The V call is TRBV6-4, the J call TRBJ2-2, with a possible D match to TRBD2 (5 bases). The CDR3 contains 14 residues. Germline CDR1 is MRHNA and CDR2 is SNTAGT. Trimming stripped 6 bases from V and 2 bases from J, with 10 bases between. For the CDR3, the DNA is TGTGCCAGCAGAGGCGCGGGTAACACCGGGGAGCTGTTTTTT. Its protein is CASRGAGNTGELFF.

This rearrangement joins TRBV10-3 to TRBJ2-2, with TRBD2 matching 7 bases. V shed 4 bases and J 2 bases; nucleotides not matched to a gene: 7. The V gene's germline CDR1 is ENHRY and CDR2 SYGVKD. This CDR3 is built from 16 residues. CDR3 coding DNA: TGTGCCATCAGTGGGAAAAGCGGGGCTAACACCGGGGAGCTGTTTTTT. This codes for CAISGKSGANTGELFF.

There are a few counts of this clone. CDR3 DNA sequence: TGTGCCAGCAGTGACAGGGAATCGAACACTGAAGCTTTCTTT. Its translation: CASSDRESNTEAFF. The chain couples TRBV6-4 to TRBJ1-1; D unresolved. V was trimmed by 2 bases and J by 1 base, leaving 8 bases between them. In germline, CDR1 is MRHNA, CDR2 SNTAGT. This CDR3 has 14 residues.

This CDR3 reads CASSRPGTDSTNEKLFF. The CDR3 nucleotides read TGCGCCAGCAGCCGTCCCGGGACAGATTCAACTAATGAAAAACTGTTTTTT. The V and J genes are TRBV5-1 and TRBJ1-4, with TRBD1 matching 7 bases. V gave up 4 bases and J gave up 0 bases; unmatched junction bases: 9. Germline CDR1 is SGHRS and CDR2 is YFSETQ. This CDR3 contains 17 residues. The full variable domain, with the rest looked up from reference TRBV5-1 and TRBJ1-4, is KAGVTQTPRYLIKTRGQQVTLSCSPISGHRSVSWYQQTPGQGLQFLFEYFSETQRNKGNFPGRFSGRQFSNSRSEMNVSTLELGDSALYLCASSRPGTDSTNEKLFFGSGTQLSVL.

The chain employs TRBV18 and TRBJ1-1, with D possibly matching TRBD1 (6 bases). Per the germline V gene, CDR1 is KGHSH and CDR2 is LQKENI. Trimming took 2 bases from V and 4 from J, leaving 17 bases between them. This CDR3 has 16 amino acids. CDR3 loop: CASSPSVIGGGTEAFF. CDR3 DNA sequence: TGTGCCAGCTCACCATCTGTGATAGGGGGAGGCACTGAAGCTTTCTTT.

V is TRBV18 and J is TRBJ2-7, with D perhaps TRBD1 (5 bases). V was cut by 6 bases and J by 2 bases, with 14 bases left in between. CDR3 length: 14 residues. The germline CDR1 and CDR2 sequences are KGHSH and LQKENI. CDR3 residues: CASSRGRAAYEQYF. CDR3 in DNA: TGTGCCAGCTCCCGAGGCAGGGCGGCCTACGAGCAGTACTTC.